The 20 T cell receptor beta chains below were found in one sample sequenced in a study of T cell repertoires in cytomegalovirus infection. A single record per CDR3 protein comes from TCRdb applying MiXCR to the reads. The sample shows 200,000 to 300,000 distinct CDR3 sequences, approximately 7% of them seen only once. Sample: PBMCs. These receptor sequences come from a human donor in good health (CMV status not recorded). Some clones in this sample may be carry-over from other donors' samples.

Many counts were recorded for this clonotype. The rearrangement links TRBV6-2 or TRBV6-3 to TRBJ1-5; no clear D. The CDR3 runs to 14 residues. Germline V gene lookup returns CDR1 MNHEY and CDR2 SVGEGT. Trimming pared 6 bases from V and 11 bases from J, leaving 20 bases between. The CDR3 is CASSSDGSRLAQHF. CDR3 DNA sequence: TGTGCCAGCAGCTCCGACGGTAGTCGTCTGGCCCAGCATTTT.

The chain employs TRBV20-1 and TRBJ1-2; possible D gene TRBD1, 6 bases. Trimming took 4 bases from V and 2 from J, leaving 14 bases between them. This CDR3 is built from 14 residues. The germline gives CDR1 DFQATT, CDR2 SNEGSKA (reference sequence). The CDR3 loop reads CSAIVGHLNYGYTF. The CDR3 DNA is TGCAGTGCTATTGTGGGACACCTAAACTATGGCTACACCTTC.

The chain employs TRBV28 and TRBJ1-1; 7 bases are shared with TRBD1. Germline V gives CDR1 MDHEN, CDR2 SYDVKM. Germline trimming cut 5 bases from V and 4 bases from J; bases unmatched to any gene: 10. This CDR3 spans 15 amino acids. CDR3 in amino acids: CASSRDRVGATEAFF. Here the CDR3 DNA reads TGTGCCAGCAGTCGGGACAGAGTTGGGGCCACTGAAGCTTTCTTT.

V is TRBV2 and J is TRBJ2-6; D possibly matches TRBD1 or TRBD2 (5 bases each). With 1 base removed from V and 15 bases from J, the gap between germline ends came to 10 bases. The germline V gene has CDR1 SNHLY and CDR2 FYNNEI. This CDR3 has 12 amino acids. CDR3 loop: CASSEERGDLTF. The CDR3 coding sequence is TGTGCCAGCAGTGAAGAAAGGGGAGACCTGACTTTC.

The sample holds a few counts of this clonotype. The chain uses TRBV4-3 and TRBJ1-6, with a weak D call TRBD1 (5 bases). Germline values: CDR1 LGHNA, CDR2 YSLEER. The CDR3 is 16 residues long. Trimming left V 0 bases short and J 7 bases short, with 13 bases between. The CDR3 sequence: CASSQEAGRANSPLHF. Here the CDR3 DNA reads TGCGCCAGCAGCCAAGAAGCAGGCAGGGCGAATTCACCCCTCCACTTT.

This clonotype was observed a handful of times. The genes are TRBV28 and TRBJ1-1; D call uncertain. V gave up 2 bases and J gave up 8 bases, with 6 bases separating them. CDR1 is MDHEN, CDR2 SYDVKM, per germline. The CDR3 is 11 residues long. The CDR3 here is CASSLAGEAFF. The CDR3 DNA reads as TGTGCCAGCAGTTTAGCCGGCGAAGCTTTCTTT.

This clonotype was observed at least ten times. The CDR3 DNA follows: TGTGCCAGTAGTCCCACTTCCCGAGGCACAATTACTCCCTACGAGCAGTACTTC. This codes for CASSPTSRGTITPYEQYF. The chain recombines TRBV19 with TRBJ2-7; the D is unclear. This CDR3 comprises 18 residues. Germline loops: CDR1 LNHDA, CDR2 SQIVND (reference sequence). Between the trimmed V and J ends, which lost 5 bases and 2 bases, there was a span of 25 bases.

In this sample, this clonotype turned up many times. This rearrangement joins TRBV2 to TRBJ2-4; D perhaps matches TRBD2 (6 bases). The CDR3 runs 16 residues. Between the trimmed V and J ends, which lost 4 bases and 0 bases, there was a span of 13 bases. Germline CDR1 SNHLY, CDR2 FYNNEI. As DNA, the CDR3 is TGTGCCAGCAGTGTTACGTCGCGGGGAGCCAAAAACATTCAGTACTTC. Amino acid sequence: CASSVTSRGAKNIQYF.

The table lists this clonotype with many counts. V and J are TRBV28 and TRBJ2-5; 10 nucleotides line up with TRBD2. Per the germline V gene, CDR1 is MDHEN and CDR2 is SYDVKM. V lost 6 bases and J lost 3; bases outside the gene matches: 13. This CDR3 has 17 amino acids. In DNA, the CDR3 is TGTGCCAGCAGCCATAAGCGGGGGGGCCAGGAGAAAGAGACCCAGTACTTC. Its protein is CASSHKRGGQEKETQYF. Looking up the rest from reference TRBV28 and TRBJ2-5 gives the full variable domain: DVKVTQSSRYLVKRTGEKVFLECVQDMDHENMFWYRQDPGLGLRLIYFSYDVKMKEKGDIPEGYSVSREKKERFSLILESASTNQTSMYLCASSHKRGGQEKETQYFGPGTRLLVL.

This clonotype has at least ten counts. The chain links TRBV23-1 to TRBJ1-5; D uncertain. TRBV23-1 is recorded as an ORF, its role being uncertain. The V gene lost 3 bases and the J gene lost 6 bases, with 3 bases spanning the gap. The CDR3 has 11 residues. The CDR3 protein is CASSHFQPQHF. The CDR3 DNA reads as TGCGCCAGCAGTCACTTTCAGCCCCAGCATTTT.

This clonotype occurred many times. The genes are TRBV20-1 and TRBJ1-2; 7 positions agree with TRBD1. The CDR3 runs to 16 residues. CDR1 DFQATT and CDR2 SNEGSKA come from the germline V gene (reference sequence). The V gene end was trimmed by 4 bases and the J gene end by 2 bases; junction bases not matched to a gene: 13. The DNA for the CDR3 is TGCAGTGCTAAACCTCATTACCGGGACAGCAACTATGGCTACACCTTC. It is translated as CSAKPHYRDSNYGYTF.

In its sample, this clonotype was seen many times. The chain joins TRBV20-1 to TRBJ2-3; 9 nucleotides match TRBD1. The ends lost 1 base at V and 0 bases at J; junction bases unmatched: 11. Germline V gene sequence: CDR1 DFQATT, CDR2 SNEGSKA (reference sequence). The CDR3 sequence is 18 residues long. The DNA for the CDR3 is TGCAGTGCTAGAGGATCCCGACAGGGGGGATCTAGCACAGATACGCAGTATTTT. Its translation is CSARGSRQGGSSTDTQYF.

This clonotype was seen many times. The CDR3 region has the DNA TGTGCCAGCAGAGACGGACTAGACGGGACCCAGTACTTC. This sequence encodes CASRDGLDGTQYF. This rearrangement joins TRBV9 to TRBJ2-5; 7 nucleotides agree with TRBD2. The germline CDR1 and CDR2 sequences are SGDLS and YYNGEE. V lost 5 bases, J lost 7 bases, and 8 bases stayed unmatched. This CDR3 region has 13 residues.

The CDR3 sequence is CSVAAGWGGNYEQYF. The CDR3, as DNA: TGCAGCGTCGCTGCCGGGTGGGGGGGGAACTACGAGCAGTACTTC. This chain joins TRBV29-1 and TRBJ2-7; the match to TRBD2 covers 7 bases. This CDR3 has 15 residues. Germline V gives CDR1 SQVTM, CDR2 ANQGSEA. Trimming cost V 6 bases and J 3 bases; bases outside gene matches: 14.

The sample holds a few counts of this clonotype. A read error may explain this, as a much larger clone is one base away. CDR3 residues: CAGRITGLAGELFF. The CDR3 coding sequence is TGCGCCGGCAGAATAACAGGGCTGGCCGGGGAGCTGTTTTTT. The chain employs TRBV5-1 and TRBJ2-2; D is perhaps TRBD1 (6 bases). From germline, CDR1 is SGHRS and CDR2 YFSETQ. The CDR3 is 14 residues long.

The sample holds many counts of this clonotype. V and J are TRBV29-1 and TRBJ2-7; D uncertain. V shed 3 bases and J shed 5 bases, with 11 bases lying between them. CDR3 size: 12 residues. Germline assignment: CDR1 SQVTM and CDR2 ANQGSEA. CDR3 sequence: CSVDLLGNEQYF. The CDR3 nucleotides are TGCAGCGTTGACTTATTAGGGAACGAGCAGTACTTC.

In its sample, this clonotype was seen many times. V is TRBV20-1 and J is TRBJ1-5, with 9 bases aligning to TRBD1. Trimming at V came to 1 base and at J to 7 bases, leaving 2 bases not matched to a gene. The CDR3 spans 13 residues. Germline lookup yields CDR1 DFQATT and CDR2 SNEGSKA (reference sequence). CDR3 sequence: CSARGTGDQPQHF. The CDR3, as DNA: TGCAGTGCTAGAGGGACAGGGGACCAGCCCCAGCATTTT.

This clonotype was seen at least ten times. The CDR3 region is CASSPPGQGARATNEKLFF. CDR3 nucleotide sequence: TGTGCCAGCAGCCCCCCGGGGCAGGGGGCCAGAGCAACTAATGAAAAACTGTTTTTT. The gene calls are TRBV7-9 and TRBJ1-4; 8 nucleotides agree with TRBD1. CDR3 size: 19 residues. In germline, CDR1 is SEHNR, CDR2 FQNEAQ (reference sequence). Trimming removed 5 bases from V and 0 bases from J; junction bases left unmatched: 14.

This clonotype has at least ten counts. The chain couples TRBV7-8 to TRBJ1-1, with D possibly TRBD1 on 5 matching bases. This CDR3 is built from 15 residues. Trimming took off 5 bases at V and 1 base at J, with 14 bases between the two ends. In germline, CDR1 is SGHVS, CDR2 FQNEAQ. CDR3: CASSISTVPNTEAFF. The CDR3 DNA reads TGTGCCAGCAGCATCTCGACAGTGCCGAACACTGAAGCTTTCTTT.

The sample holds many counts of this clonotype. The DNA of the CDR3 is TGTGCCTGGAGCGTTGACAGGGACACTGAAGCTTTCTTT. This encodes CAWSVDRDTEAFF. The chain couples TRBV30 to TRBJ1-1, with 7 nucleotides matching TRBD1. V was pared by 3 bases and J by 3 bases, with 4 bases of the junction left unmatched. This CDR3 is built from 13 residues. CDR1 is GTSNPN and CDR2 is SVGIG in the germline V gene (reference sequence). Full variable domain (missing parts from reference TRBV30 and TRBJ1-1): SQTIHQWPATLVQPVGSPLSLECTVEGTSNPNLYWYRQAAGRGLQLLFYSVGIGQISSEVPQNLSASRPQDRQFILSSKKLLLSDSGFYLCAWSVDRDTEAFFGQGTRLTVV.